This T cell receptor beta chain was captured in a study of blood T cell repertoires in COVID-19. Overall study context: COVID-19 samples collected from the United States, Italy and Spain covered acute and convalescent phases. Nucleic acid was either cDNA or gDNA, and it came from T cells, B-cell-depleted T cells, or PBMCs.

Sequencing used immunoSEQ multiplex PCR; TCRdb keeps in-frame clones, though not all of them. The sample has approximately 150,000 clones, just over 90% seen once. CDR1 MNHEY and CDR2 SVGAGI come from the germline V gene. V gave up 6 bases and J gave up 5 bases; unmatched junction bases: 10. The CDR3 loop spans 15 amino acids. Seattle's enrolled individuals joined amid active infection and were then monitored longitudinally. Specimen: peripheral blood. The sequence came from a young man with COVID-19, enrolled during active disease. The chain joins TRBV6-5 to TRBJ1-5; 7 nucleotides align to TRBD1. The CDR3 sequence: CASRFEQGSDQPQHF. The CDR3 nucleotides read TGTGCCAGCAGGTTCGAACAGGGGAGCGATCAGCCCCAGCATTTT.